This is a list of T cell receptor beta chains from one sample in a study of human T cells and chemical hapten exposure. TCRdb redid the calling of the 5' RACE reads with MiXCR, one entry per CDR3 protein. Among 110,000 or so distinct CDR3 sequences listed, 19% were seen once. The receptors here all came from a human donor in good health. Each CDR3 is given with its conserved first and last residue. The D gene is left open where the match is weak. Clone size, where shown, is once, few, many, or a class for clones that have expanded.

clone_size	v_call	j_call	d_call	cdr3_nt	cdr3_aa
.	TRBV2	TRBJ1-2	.	TGTGCCAGCAGTCAGTTAGGGGACAACCCTCGCGATGGCTACACCTTC	CASSQLGDNPRDGYTF
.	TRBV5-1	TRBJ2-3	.	TGCGCCAGCAGCTTGGGGGCAGCCTTAGGGACAGATACGCAGTATTTT	CASSLGAALGTDTQYF
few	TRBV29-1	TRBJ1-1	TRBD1	TGCAGCGTGGTTGGACAGGGGGCTGAAGCTTTCTTT	CSVVGQGAEAFF
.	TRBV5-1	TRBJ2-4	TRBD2	TGCGCCAGCAGGACACTAGCGAGGGAAAACATTCAGTACTTC	CASRTLARENIQYF
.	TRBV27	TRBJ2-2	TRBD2	TGTGCCAGCAGCCATCGGACTAGCGGGACCGGGGAGCTGTTTTTT	CASSHRTSGTGELFF
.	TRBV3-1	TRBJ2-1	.	TGTGCCAGCAGCCAAGATAGCCTAGCCGATTACAATGAGCAGTTCTTC	CASSQDSLADYNEQFF
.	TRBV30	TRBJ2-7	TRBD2	TGTGCCTGGAGTGTAGGGCTAGCGGGTCCTGGTCAGTACTTC	CAWSVGLAGPGQYF
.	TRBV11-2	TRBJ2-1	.	TGTGCCAGCAGCTCCCATGGCGGGGTTTCCTACAATGAGCAGTTCTTC	CASSSHGGVSYNEQFF
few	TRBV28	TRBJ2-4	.	TGTGCCAGCAGGCAGGGGGGGGGAGCCAAAAACATTCAGTACTTC	CASRQGGGAKNIQYF
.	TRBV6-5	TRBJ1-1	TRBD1	TGTGCCAGCATTCGGGACAGGGGATTGAACACTGAAGCTTTCTTT	CASIRDRGLNTEAFF
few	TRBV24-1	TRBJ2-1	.	TGTGCCACCAGTGAAAGTCTAGGCGTCTCCTACAATGAGCAGTTCTTC	CATSESLGVSYNEQFF
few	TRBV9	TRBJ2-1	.	TGTGCCAGCAGCTCAGGCGGGAATTATGAGCAGTTCTTC	CASSSGGNYEQFF
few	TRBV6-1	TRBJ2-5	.	TGTGCCAGCCCCGGGCCCCACGTACAAGAGACCCAGTACTTC	CASPGPHVQETQYF
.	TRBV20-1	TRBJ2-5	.	TGCAGTGCTAGCAGATTGAGAGAGACCCAGTACTTC	CSASRLRETQYF
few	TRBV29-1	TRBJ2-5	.	TGCAGCGCGTTCGGTGTTCAAGAGACCCAGTACTTC	CSAFGVQETQYF
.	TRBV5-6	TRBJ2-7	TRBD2	TGTGCCAGCAGCTCGCCCGGGACTAGCGGACTCTCCTACGAGCAGTACTTC	CASSSPGTSGLSYEQYF
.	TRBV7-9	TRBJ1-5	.	TGTGCCAGCAGGAGGGGGGAGCCCAACAATCAGCCCCAGCATTTT	CASRRGEPNNQPQHF
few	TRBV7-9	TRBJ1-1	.	TGTGCCAGCAAGGGGAACACTGAAGCTTTCTTT	CASKGNTEAFF
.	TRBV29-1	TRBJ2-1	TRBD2	TGCAGCGTTGAGTGGACTAGCGGGACTCAAGAGCAGTTCTTC	CSVEWTSGTQEQFF
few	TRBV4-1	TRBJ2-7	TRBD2	TGCGCCAGCAGCCAACCGACTAGCGGGAGGGCCATATACGAGCAGTACTTC	CASSQPTSGRAIYEQYF
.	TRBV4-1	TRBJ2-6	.	TGCGCCAGCAGCCAAGTTCCCGCGACTGGGGCCAACGTCCTGACTTTC	CASSQVPATGANVLTF
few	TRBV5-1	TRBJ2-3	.	TGCGCCAGCAGCTCAGGCTACACAGATACGCAGTATTTT	CASSSGYTDTQYF
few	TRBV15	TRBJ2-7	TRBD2	TGTGCCACCAGCTCCCTGCAAGGTCTAGCGGGAGTGGAGCAGTACTTC	CATSSLQGLAGVEQYF
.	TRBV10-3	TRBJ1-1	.	TGTGCCATCAGTGAGTTAGGGGGGCTACTGAACACTGAAGCTTTCTTT	CAISELGGLLNTEAFF
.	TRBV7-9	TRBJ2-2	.	TGTGCCAGCAGCCCCGGACGGGGCGGGGAGCTGTTTTTT	CASSPGRGGELFF
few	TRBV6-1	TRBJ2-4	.	TGTGCCAGCAGTGAACCTGATATGAAGTTAGGACTGGGGTCCCTCCTAAACATTCAGTACTTC	CASSEPDMKLGLGSLLNIQYF
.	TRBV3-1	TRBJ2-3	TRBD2	TGTGCCAGCAGGAGGACTAGCGGCGCCACAGATACGCAGTATTTT	CASRRTSGATDTQYF